A selection of T cell receptor beta chains follows, all from one sample in a study of CD8 T cells in ankylosing spondylitis. TCRdb reprocessed the 5' RACE reads with MiXCR, giving one entry per CDR3 protein. The top ten clones hold just over 0.5% of a sample with hundreds of thousands of distinct CDR3 sequences, around 11% of them seen once. Sequencing was done on a sample of blood, either unsorted or a sorted T cell fraction (not recorded which). Every receptor here comes from a male donor with ankylosing spondylitis. CDR3s include the opening cysteine and the closing phenylalanine or tryptophan. The order of the fields is J gene, clone size, V gene, D gene, CDR3 DNA, CDR3 protein. The D gene is left open where the match is weak. Expanded clones are given a class, and other clones once, few, many or no size at all.

J: TRBJ2-7
size: few
V: TRBV10-3
D: TRBD2
DNA: TGTGCCGCGACTAGCGGCTTTGGCGAGCAGTACTTC
CDR3: CAATSGFGEQYF

J: TRBJ2-7
size: .
V: TRBV20-1
D: TRBD1
DNA: TGCAGTGCTAGTGGTGGGCAGGGGGCGCAAATTGGCGAGCAGTACTTC
CDR3: CSASGGQGAQIGEQYF

J: TRBJ2-5
size: .
V: TRBV10-3
D: .
DNA: TGTGCCATCAGTGAGTCGCTGGGTGGTAGACAGTACTTC
CDR3: CAISESLGGRQYF

J: TRBJ1-2
size: .
V: TRBV12-3/TRBV12-4
D: TRBD1
DNA: TGTGCCAGCAGTTCCGGGACAGTCGTCTATGGCTACACCTTC
CDR3: CASSSGTVVYGYTF

J: TRBJ2-2
size: few
V: TRBV14
D: .
DNA: TGTGCCAGCAGCCAGGCAAGCACCGGGGAGCTGTTTTTT
CDR3: CASSQASTGELFF

J: TRBJ1-6
size: few
V: TRBV12-3/TRBV12-4
D: TRBD1
DNA: TGTGCCAGCACCCAGGGGACAGGGGGTTTTAATTCACCCCTCCACTTT
CDR3: CASTQGTGGFNSPLHF

J: TRBJ2-1
size: once
V: TRBV9
D: TRBD2
DNA: TGTGCCAGCAGCGCCGCCGCCGGGACTAGCAGATACAATGAGCAGTTCTTC
CDR3: CASSAAAGTSRYNEQFF

J: TRBJ2-7
size: few
V: TRBV7-2
D: .
DNA: TGTGCCAGCAGCTACCGGGGCTTTGGGCCTTACGAGCAGTACTTC
CDR3: CASSYRGFGPYEQYF

J: TRBJ2-1
size: few
V: TRBV11-2
D: .
DNA: TGTGCCAGCAGCTTAGGCCCAGCCTTAGCCTTCAGCTCCTACAATGAGCAGTTCTTC
CDR3: CASSLGPALAFSSYNEQFF

J: TRBJ2-7
size: few
V: TRBV5-6
D: .
DNA: TGTGCCAGCAGCTCAGGACTCCCTCAAGGGCTCGAGCAGTACTTC
CDR3: CASSSGLPQGLEQYF

J: TRBJ2-7
size: .
V: TRBV5-1
D: .
DNA: TGCGCCAGCAGCTTAGGAGGGGGGATCCTTTACGAGCAGTACTTC
CDR3: CASSLGGGILYEQYF

J: TRBJ2-5
size: .
V: TRBV11-1
D: TRBD2
DNA: TGTGCCAGCAGCTTAGAGCGGGGGGACCGACCGTACCAAGAGACCCAGTACTTC
CDR3: CASSLERGDRPYQETQYF

J: TRBJ2-1
size: many
V: TRBV14
D: .
DNA: TGTGCCAGCAGCCAACGGCAGTGGGGCCACCATGAGCAGTTCTTC
CDR3: CASSQRQWGHHEQFF

J: TRBJ2-1
size: .
V: TRBV7-8
D: .
DNA: TGTGCCAGCAGCCATAACCTTGGTGAGCAGTTCTTC
CDR3: CASSHNLGEQFF

J: TRBJ2-4
size: .
V: TRBV20-1
D: .
DNA: TGCAGTGCCCTGACCCGGAGCGGCAAAAACATTCAGTACTTC
CDR3: CSALTRSGKNIQYF

J: TRBJ2-3
size: few
V: TRBV24-1
D: TRBD1
DNA: TGTGCCACCAGTGATCCGATGATGGACAGGGGTACAGATACGCAGTATTTT
CDR3: CATSDPMMDRGTDTQYF

J: TRBJ2-5
size: .
V: TRBV25-1
D: .
DNA: TGTGCCAGCGGGGGGATTAGTGAGACCCAGTACTTC
CDR3: CASGGISETQYF

J: TRBJ1-4
size: many
V: TRBV29-1
D: .
DNA: TGCAGCGTTCGTTCGTACGGAGCAACTAATGAAAAACTGTTTTTT
CDR3: CSVRSYGATNEKLFF

J: TRBJ1-1
size: many
V: TRBV20-1
D: TRBD1
DNA: TGCAGTGCCCATTCACAGGGGAGAGCTACTGAAGCTTTCTTT
CDR3: CSAHSQGRATEAFF

J: TRBJ2-1
size: few
V: TRBV11-2
D: .
DNA: TGTGCCAGCAGCTTTGAGCCGGTCAATGAGCAGTTCTTC
CDR3: CASSFEPVNEQFF

J: TRBJ1-5
size: once
V: TRBV12-3/TRBV12-4
D: TRBD1
DNA: TGTGCCATCACCCGACAGGGGAGAGGGCCCCAGCATTTT
CDR3: CAITRQGRGPQHF

J: TRBJ2-3
size: .
V: TRBV24-1
D: TRBD1
DNA: TGTGCCACCAGTGAACCGGGACAGGGGGCCTATACGCAGTATTTT
CDR3: CATSEPGQGAYTQYF

J: TRBJ2-3
size: few
V: TRBV20-1
D: .
DNA: TGCAGTGCTAGATATTCAAACACAGATACGCAGTATTTT
CDR3: CSARYSNTDTQYF

J: TRBJ2-1
size: many
V: TRBV20-1
D: TRBD2
DNA: TGCAGTACCTTAGCGGGGGGCTACAATGAGCAGTTCTTC
CDR3: CSTLAGGYNEQFF